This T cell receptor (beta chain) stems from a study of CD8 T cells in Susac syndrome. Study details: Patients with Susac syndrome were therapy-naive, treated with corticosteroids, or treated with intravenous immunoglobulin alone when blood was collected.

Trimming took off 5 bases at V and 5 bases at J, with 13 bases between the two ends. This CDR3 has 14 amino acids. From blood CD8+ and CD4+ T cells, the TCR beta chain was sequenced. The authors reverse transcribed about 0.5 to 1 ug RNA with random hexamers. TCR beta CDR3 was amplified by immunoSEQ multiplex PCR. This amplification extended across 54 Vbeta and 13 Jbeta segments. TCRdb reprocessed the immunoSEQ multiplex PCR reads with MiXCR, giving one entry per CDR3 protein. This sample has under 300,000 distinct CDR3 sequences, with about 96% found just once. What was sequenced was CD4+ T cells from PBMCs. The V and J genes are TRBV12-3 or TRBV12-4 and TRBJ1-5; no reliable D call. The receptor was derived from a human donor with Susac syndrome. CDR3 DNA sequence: TGTGCCAGCAGTCCGAGTAGAAAATATCAGCCCCAGCATTTT. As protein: CASSPSRKYQPQHF.